The subject of this entry is one T cell receptor beta chain. The sample belongs to a study of T-cell reconstitution after alpha-beta-depleted transplantation in children. V was trimmed by 4 bases and J by 8 bases, leaving 15 bases between them. This CDR3 contains 14 residues. The authors prepared the TCRbeta library with unique molecular identifiers. TCRdb passed the PCR reads through MiXCR, listing each CDR3 protein once. The sample includes approximately 420,000 distinct CDR3 sequences, approximately 10% seen only once; the top ten take over 4.5%. This sequence joins TRBV12-3 or TRBV12-4 and TRBJ2-1; unclear D gene. The receptor comes from a human donor who donated a stem cell graft to a child with acute myeloid leukemia. The specimen was PBMCs from the stem cell graft donor, collected from the stem cell graft. The CDR3 region is CASSSLTLFDEQFF. The CDR3, as DNA: TGTGCCAGCAGTTCCCTTACCCTCTTCGATGAGCAGTTCTTC.